This T cell receptor beta chain was sequenced in a study of cytomegalovirus exposure and HLA in healthy donors. The germline CDR1 and CDR2 sequences are SGHTA and FQGTGA. This CDR3 contains 16 residues. The PCR was carried out with 60 Vbeta primers and 13 Jbeta primers. Sequencing was performed with immunoSEQ multiplex PCR; in TCRdb, only in-frame clones are kept and a portion is missing. The profile shows 140,000 to 150,000 clones, less than 90% of them singletons. This sequence was found in a boy younger than 10 in good health and CMV-seronegative. Sequenced material: PBMCs. The genes are TRBV7-3 and TRBJ2-5; TRBD2 matches 10 bases. The assigned J gene may be wrong: the sequence end matches TRBJ2-7 better. The CDR3 region is CASSLDSSGSLGEQYF. DNA of the CDR3: TGTGCCAGCAGCTTAGATTCTAGCGGGAGCTTGGGCGAGCAGTACTTC.